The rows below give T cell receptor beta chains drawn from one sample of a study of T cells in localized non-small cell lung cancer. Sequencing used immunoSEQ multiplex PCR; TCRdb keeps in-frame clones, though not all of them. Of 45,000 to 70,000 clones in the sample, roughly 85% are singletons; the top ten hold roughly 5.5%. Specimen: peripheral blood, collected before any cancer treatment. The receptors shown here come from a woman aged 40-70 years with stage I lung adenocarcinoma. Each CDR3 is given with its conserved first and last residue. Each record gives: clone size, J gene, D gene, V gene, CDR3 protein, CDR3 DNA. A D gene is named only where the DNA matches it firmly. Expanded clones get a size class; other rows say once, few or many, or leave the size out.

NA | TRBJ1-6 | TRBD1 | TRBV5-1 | CASSLEGTGGSPLHF | TGCGCCAGCAGCTTGGAGGGGACAGGGGGTTCACCCCTCCACTTT
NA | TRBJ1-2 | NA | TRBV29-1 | CSVEDVRSYGYTF | TGCAGCGTTGAAGACGTGAGGTCCTATGGCTACACCTTC
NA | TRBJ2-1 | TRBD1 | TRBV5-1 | CASSVDRAYNEQFF | TGCGCCAGCAGCGTCGACAGGGCCTACAATGAGCAGTTCTTC
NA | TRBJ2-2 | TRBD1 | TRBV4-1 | CASSQEGAEGTANTGELFF | TGCGCCAGCAGCCAAGAAGGGGCCGAAGGGACAGCAAACACCGGGGAGCTGTTTTTT
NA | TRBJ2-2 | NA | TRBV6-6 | CASSWGNIPGELFF | TGTGCCAGCAGTTGGGGGAATATACCCGGGGAGCTGTTTTTT
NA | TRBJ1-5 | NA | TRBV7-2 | CASSLFKGPQHF | TGTGCCAGCAGCTTGTTTAAAGGCCCCCAGCATTTT
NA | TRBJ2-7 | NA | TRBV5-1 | CASSLEGNYEQYF | TGCGCCAGCAGCTTGGAAGGCAACTACGAGCAGTACTTC
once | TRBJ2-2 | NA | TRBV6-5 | CASSYTSGMNTGELFF | TGTGCCAGCAGTTATACGTCCGGCATGAACACCGGGGAGCTGTTTTTT
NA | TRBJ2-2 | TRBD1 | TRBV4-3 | CASSQDRVNTGELFF | TGCGCCAGCAGCCAGGACAGGGTTAACACCGGGGAGCTGTTTTTT
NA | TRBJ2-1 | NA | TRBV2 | CASSEAGGPFGEQFF | TGTGCCAGCAGTGAAGCCGGGGGGCCATTTGGTGAGCAGTTCTTC
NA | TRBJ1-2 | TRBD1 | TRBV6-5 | CASGKTGGGYGYTF | TGTGCCAGCGGAAAGACAGGGGGCGGCTATGGCTACACCTTC